This T cell receptor (beta chain) appears in the sequencing data of a study of patients and donors after allogeneic stem cell transplantation. This clonotype was recorded a few times. A single record per CDR3 protein comes from TCRdb applying MiXCR to the RT-PCR reads. The table records approximately 410,000 distinct CDR3 sequences, around 15% of them present only once. Looked up from germline, CDR1 is ENHRY and CDR2 is SYGVKD. CDR3 length equals 13 residues. Trimming shortened V by 3 bases and J by 5 bases, and 11 bases separated the two germline ends. The sequence was obtained from a human donor who was either an allogeneic HSCT recipient or a stem cell or donor lymphocyte infusion donor (not recorded which). It is not recorded whose cells these are; they may come from a transplant donor. The rearrangement uses TRBV10-3 and TRBJ2-7; no clear D. Sequenced input: blood, either unsorted or a sorted T cell fraction (not recorded which). The CDR3 region has the DNA TGTGCCATCAGTGATGTGTTTCAGGACGAGCAGTACTTC. Translating gives CAISDVFQDEQYF.